This T cell receptor (beta chain) was sequenced during a study of OX40 agonist ivuxolimab in advanced cancers. Assay used: immunoSEQ multiplex PCR; TCRdb lists only in-frame clones, some missing. Of roughly 49,000 clones listed, about nine tenths are singletons. V lost 6 bases, J lost 0 bases, and 4 bases stayed unmatched. CDR3 length: 16 amino acids. CDR1 and CDR2 (germline): SGHTA, FQGNSA. The receptor's source is an adult with an advanced solid tumor such as melanoma, head and neck, liver or kidney cancer. Sequencing used CD4+ or CD8+ T cells sorted from blood, obtained in a trial of the OX40 agonist ivuxolimab. This chain links TRBV7-2 with TRBJ1-6, with 8 bases fitting TRBD1. CDR3 sequence reads: CASRTGVSSYNSPLHF. The CDR3 region has the DNA TGTGCCAGCAGGACAGGGGTGAGCTCCTATAATTCACCCCTCCACTTT.